These T cell receptor beta chains were read from a single sample in a study of shared clonotypes between healthy human individuals. Using immunoSEQ multiplex PCR, the repertoire was profiled, and TCRdb retains in-frame clones only, with some absent. The profile shows over 950,000 clones, 70% to 80% of them singletons. The material sequenced was memory CD4+ T cells from PBMCs. All receptors come from a man aged 18 to 30 in good health. Some clones in this sample may be carry-over from other donors' samples. Each CDR3 is given with its conserved first and last residue. D genes are given only for firm matches. Clone size appears in some rows only: once, few, many, or a class for an expanded clone.

CDR3: CASKGQTIGELFF
DNA: TGTGCCAGCAAGGGACAAACAATCGGGGAGCTGTTTTTT
size: NA
V: TRBV2
D: NA
J: TRBJ2-2

CDR3: CASSDGQVSSGANVLTF
DNA: TGCGCCAGCAGTGATGGGCAGGTCAGCTCTGGGGCCAACGTCCTGACTTTC
size: NA
V: TRBV10-2
D: NA
J: TRBJ2-6

CDR3: CASRPFIGGGATGELFF
DNA: TGTGCCAGCAGACCTTTTATTGGGGGTGGAGCGACCGGGGAGCTGTTTTTT
size: NA
V: TRBV27
D: NA
J: TRBJ2-2

CDR3: CASSPYTGDGYTF
DNA: TGTGCCAGCAGTCCTTATACAGGGGACGGCTACACCTTC
size: NA
V: TRBV7-2
D: TRBD1
J: TRBJ1-2

CDR3: CASTTSGVGSYEQYF
DNA: TGTGCCAGCACCACCTCCGGTGTCGGATCCTACGAGCAGTACTTC
size: once
V: TRBV27
D: NA
J: TRBJ2-7

CDR3: CASSSLKDRVIPDTQYF
DNA: TGCGCCAGCAGCTCCCTTAAGGACAGGGTGATTCCAGATACGCAGTATTTT
size: NA
V: TRBV5-1
D: TRBD1
J: TRBJ2-3

CDR3: CASSLVAGGLIPTDDGYTF
DNA: TGTGCCAGCAGCTTAGTAGCAGGGGGCTTAATACCTACTGATGATGGCTACACCTTC
size: NA
V: TRBV11-2
D: TRBD1
J: TRBJ1-2

CDR3: CASSVEQGADTQYF
DNA: TGTGCCAGCAGCGTAGAGCAGGGGGCAGATACGCAGTATTTT
size: NA
V: TRBV9
D: TRBD1
J: TRBJ2-3

CDR3: CASSTNPDSRLFF
DNA: TGTGCCAGCAGCACGAACCCGGACAGCCGTTTGTTTTTT
size: NA
V: TRBV7-9
D: NA
J: TRBJ1-4

CDR3: CASSPTDGELFF
DNA: TGTGCCAGCAGCCCAACGGACGGGGAGCTGTTTTTT
size: once
V: TRBV11-3
D: NA
J: TRBJ2-2

CDR3: CASSFGGTLNTEAFF
DNA: TGTGCCAGCAGCTTCGGAGGGACCTTGAACACTGAAGCTTTCTTT
size: NA
V: TRBV7-8
D: NA
J: TRBJ1-1

CDR3: CASSVGAGNDIQYF
DNA: TGTGCCAGCAGCGTAGGAGCGGGAAATGACATTCAGTACTTC
size: NA
V: TRBV9
D: TRBD2
J: TRBJ2-4

CDR3: CASSYRVGAEKLFF
DNA: TGTGCCAGCAGTTACAGGGTGGGTGCTGAAAAACTGTTTTTT
size: NA
V: TRBV7-8
D: NA
J: TRBJ1-4

CDR3: CASSVGPLHYNEQFF
DNA: TGTGCCAGCAGCGTCGGACCGTTACATTACAATGAGCAGTTCTTC
size: NA
V: TRBV9
D: NA
J: TRBJ2-1

CDR3: CASTVSRVFVYEQYF
DNA: TGTGCCAGCACTGTTTCTCGGGTATTTGTCTACGAGCAGTACTTC
size: NA
V: TRBV28
D: NA
J: TRBJ2-7

CDR3: CASSLGGGANTGELFF
DNA: TGTGCCAGCAGTTTAGGAGGGGGCGCGAACACCGGGGAGCTGTTTTTT
size: NA
V: TRBV27
D: NA
J: TRBJ2-2

CDR3: CASSQAQGGNQPQHF
DNA: TGCGCCAGCAGCCAAGCACAGGGAGGGAATCAGCCCCAGCATTTT
size: many
V: TRBV4-1
D: NA
J: TRBJ1-5

CDR3: CASSLGAFGNTIYF
DNA: TGTGCCAGCAGCTTGGGGGCCTTTGGAAACACCATATATTTT
size: once
V: TRBV5-8
D: NA
J: TRBJ1-3

CDR3: CASSSYRANYGYTF
DNA: TGTGCCAGCAGTTCGTACAGGGCCAACTATGGCTACACCTTC
size: NA
V: TRBV28
D: NA
J: TRBJ1-2

CDR3: CASSTRQGALTGELFF
DNA: TGTGCCAGCAGCACGAGACAGGGGGCGCTCACCGGGGAGCTGTTTTTT
size: few
V: TRBV11-2
D: TRBD1
J: TRBJ2-2

CDR3: CASSLAGQFYNEQFF
DNA: TGTGCCAGCAGCTTAGCAGGACAGTTCTACAATGAGCAGTTCTTC
size: few
V: TRBV11-1
D: NA
J: TRBJ2-1

CDR3: CASSARQWNSPLHF
DNA: TGTGCCAGCAGCGCCCGGCAATGGAATTCACCCCTCCACTTT
size: NA
V: TRBV7-2
D: NA
J: TRBJ1-6

CDR3: CASSLAWREGRVEQFF
DNA: TGTGCCAGCAGCTTAGCTTGGCGGGAGGGGAGGGTTGAGCAGTTCTTC
size: NA
V: TRBV11-2
D: TRBD2
J: TRBJ2-1

CDR3: CAISDFIGNAEAFF
DNA: TGTGCCATCAGTGATTTCATCGGGAATGCTGAAGCTTTCTTT
size: NA
V: TRBV10-3
D: NA
J: TRBJ1-1

CDR3: CASSQDSSVSYQPQHF
DNA: TGCGCCAGCAGCCAAGACAGCTCAGTGTCCTATCAGCCCCAGCATTTT
size: NA
V: TRBV4-1
D: NA
J: TRBJ1-5

CDR3: CASTPRLAGGSYNEQFF
DNA: TGTGCCAGCACCCCCAGACTAGCGGGAGGCTCCTACAATGAGCAGTTCTTC
size: NA
V: TRBV28
D: TRBD2
J: TRBJ2-1

CDR3: CASSARTGLDYGYTF
DNA: TGTGCCAGCAGCGCCCGGACAGGGCTGGACTATGGCTACACCTTC
size: few
V: TRBV9
D: TRBD1
J: TRBJ1-2

CDR3: CASSVDRWISYEQYF
DNA: TGTGCCAGCAGTGTTGACAGGTGGATCTCCTACGAGCAGTACTTC
size: NA
V: TRBV6-4
D: NA
J: TRBJ2-7

CDR3: CASSPAANGDNEQFF
DNA: TGTGCCAGCAGCCCCGCGGCCAATGGAGACAATGAGCAGTTCTTC
size: many
V: TRBV5-4
D: NA
J: TRBJ2-1

CDR3: CASSLSDSNYGYTF
DNA: TGTGCCAGCAGTTTATCGGACAGTAACTATGGCTACACCTTC
size: NA
V: TRBV28
D: NA
J: TRBJ1-2

CDR3: CASSPPRAWGGELFF
DNA: TGTGCCAGCAGTCCCCCAAGAGCGTGGGGCGGGGAGCTGTTTTTT
size: NA
V: TRBV28
D: NA
J: TRBJ2-2

CDR3: CASSRGRPPGELFF
DNA: TGTGCCAGTAGTAGAGGACGGCCCCCCGGGGAGCTGTTTTTT
size: NA
V: TRBV19
D: NA
J: TRBJ2-2

CDR3: CASSFGGKNYGYTF
DNA: TGTGCCAGCAGCTTCGGGGGAAAGAACTATGGCTACACCTTC
size: NA
V: TRBV5-4
D: NA
J: TRBJ1-2